This T cell receptor (beta chain) was sequenced during a study of blood T cell repertoires in COVID-19. In the study overall: Samples came from the United States, Italy and Spain, spanning acute and convalescent COVID-19. From T cells, B-cell-depleted T cells, or PBMCs came the material, which was cDNA or gDNA.

The ends lost 6 bases at V and 3 bases at J; junction bases unmatched: 13. In germline, CDR1 is MNHEY, CDR2 SVGEGT. The CDR3 is 17 residues long. The authors' processing: Reference gene primer amplification in the assay estimated nucleated cell counts. TCRdb's copy holds only in-frame clones and misses some; the assay was immunoSEQ multiplex PCR. The V and J calls and clone size are taken from that table; D and trimming were inferred from the DNA. The sample lists about 270,000 clones, approximately 89% seen once, with around 10% in the top ten. Sequences were obtained from peripheral blood. This TCR was recovered from a man aged 40-49 years who had recovered from COVID-19. This chain links TRBV6-2 or TRBV6-3 with TRBJ1-1; the match to TRBD1 covers 10 bases. CDR3 sequence reads: CASSMTGGLGRDTEAFF. The CDR3 nucleotides are TGTGCCAGCAGCATGACAGGGGGCTTGGGAAGGGACACTGAAGCTTTCTTT.